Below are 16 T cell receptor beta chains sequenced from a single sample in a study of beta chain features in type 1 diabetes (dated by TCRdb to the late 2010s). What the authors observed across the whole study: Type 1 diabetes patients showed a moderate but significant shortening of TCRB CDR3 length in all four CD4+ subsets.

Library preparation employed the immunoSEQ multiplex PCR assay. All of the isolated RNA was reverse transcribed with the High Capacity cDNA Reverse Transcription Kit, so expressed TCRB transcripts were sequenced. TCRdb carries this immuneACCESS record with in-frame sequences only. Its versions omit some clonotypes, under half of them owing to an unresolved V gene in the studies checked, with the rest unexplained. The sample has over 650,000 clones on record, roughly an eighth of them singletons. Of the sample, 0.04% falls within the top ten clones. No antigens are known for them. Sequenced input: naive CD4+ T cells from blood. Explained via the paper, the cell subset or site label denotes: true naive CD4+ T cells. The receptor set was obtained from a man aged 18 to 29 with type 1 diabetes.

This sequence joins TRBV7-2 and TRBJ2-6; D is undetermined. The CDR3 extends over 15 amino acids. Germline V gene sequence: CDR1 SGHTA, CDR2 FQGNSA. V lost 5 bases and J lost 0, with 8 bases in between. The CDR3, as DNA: TGTGCCAGCAGCCCCCAGGCCTCTGGGGCCAACGTCCTGACTTTC. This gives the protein CASSPQASGANVLTF.

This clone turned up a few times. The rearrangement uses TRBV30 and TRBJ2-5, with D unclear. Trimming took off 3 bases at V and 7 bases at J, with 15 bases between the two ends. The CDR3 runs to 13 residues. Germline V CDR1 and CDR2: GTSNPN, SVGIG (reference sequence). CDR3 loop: CAWSRRGLGTQYF. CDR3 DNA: TGTGCCTGGAGCCGTAGAGGCCTTGGGACCCAGTACTTC. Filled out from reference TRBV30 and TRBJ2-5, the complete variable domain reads SQTIHQWPATLVQPVGSPLSLECTVEGTSNPNLYWYRQAAGRGLQLLFYSVGIGQISSEVPQNLSASRPQDRQFILSSKKLLLSDSGFYLCAWSRRGLGTQYFGPGTRLLVL.

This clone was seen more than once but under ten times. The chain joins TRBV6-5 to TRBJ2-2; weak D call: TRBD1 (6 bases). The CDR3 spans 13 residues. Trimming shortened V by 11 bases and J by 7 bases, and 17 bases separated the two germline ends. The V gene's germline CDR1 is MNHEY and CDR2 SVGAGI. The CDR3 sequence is CACHDRIGGELFF. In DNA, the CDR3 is TGTGCCTGCCATGACAGGATTGGCGGGGAGCTGTTTTTT.

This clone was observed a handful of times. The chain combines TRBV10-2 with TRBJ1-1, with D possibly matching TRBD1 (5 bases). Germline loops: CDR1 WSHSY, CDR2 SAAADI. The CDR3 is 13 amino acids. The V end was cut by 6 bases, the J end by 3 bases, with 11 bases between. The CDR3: CASRLTEDTEAFF. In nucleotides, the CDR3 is TGCGCCAGCAGATTGACAGAGGACACTGAAGCTTTCTTT.

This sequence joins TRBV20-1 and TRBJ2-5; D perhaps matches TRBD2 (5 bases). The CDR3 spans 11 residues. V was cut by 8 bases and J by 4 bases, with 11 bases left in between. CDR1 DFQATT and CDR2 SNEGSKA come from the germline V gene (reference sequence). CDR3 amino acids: CSSGRGETQYF. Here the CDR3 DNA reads TGCAGTAGCGGACGGGGAGAGACCCAGTACTTC.

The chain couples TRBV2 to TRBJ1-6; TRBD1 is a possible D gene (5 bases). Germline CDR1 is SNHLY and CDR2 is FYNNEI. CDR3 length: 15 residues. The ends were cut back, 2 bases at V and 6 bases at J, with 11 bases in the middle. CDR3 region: CASSERRGGNSPLHF. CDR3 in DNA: TGTGCCAGCAGTGAAAGGAGGGGAGGTAATTCACCCCTCCACTTT.

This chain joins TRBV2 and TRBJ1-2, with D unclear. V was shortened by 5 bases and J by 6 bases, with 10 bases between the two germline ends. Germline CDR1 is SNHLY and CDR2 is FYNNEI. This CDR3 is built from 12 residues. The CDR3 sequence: CASSTTSHGYTF. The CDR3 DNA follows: TGTGCCAGCAGTACGACATCACATGGCTACACCTTC.

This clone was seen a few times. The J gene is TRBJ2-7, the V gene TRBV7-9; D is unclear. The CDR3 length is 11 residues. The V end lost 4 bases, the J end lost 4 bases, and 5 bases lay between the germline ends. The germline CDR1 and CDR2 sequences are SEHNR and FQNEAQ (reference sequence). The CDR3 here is CASSSQYEQYF. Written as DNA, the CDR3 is TGTGCCAGCAGCTCTCAATACGAGCAGTACTTC.

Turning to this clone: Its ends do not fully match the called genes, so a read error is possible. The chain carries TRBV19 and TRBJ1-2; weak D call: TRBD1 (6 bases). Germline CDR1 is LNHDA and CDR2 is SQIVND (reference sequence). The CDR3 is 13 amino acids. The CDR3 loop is CASPTSRDNRTNF. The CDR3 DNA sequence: TGTGCCAGTCCCACAAGCCGGGACAACCGCACGAACTTC.

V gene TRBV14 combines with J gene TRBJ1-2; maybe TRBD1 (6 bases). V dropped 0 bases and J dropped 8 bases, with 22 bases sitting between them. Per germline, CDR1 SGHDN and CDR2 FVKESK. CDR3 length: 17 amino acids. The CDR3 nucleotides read TGTGCCAGCAGCCAAGATAGAGGAGGGACACCGGTTTTGGGCTACACCTTC. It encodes CASSQDRGGTPVLGYTF.

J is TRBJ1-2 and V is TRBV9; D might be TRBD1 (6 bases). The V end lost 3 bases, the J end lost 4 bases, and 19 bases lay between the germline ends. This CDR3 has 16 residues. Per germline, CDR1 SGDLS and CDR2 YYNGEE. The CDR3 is CASSGHSLRDIYGYTF. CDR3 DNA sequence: TGTGCCAGCAGCGGGCACAGCCTCCGGGACATCTATGGCTACACCTTC.

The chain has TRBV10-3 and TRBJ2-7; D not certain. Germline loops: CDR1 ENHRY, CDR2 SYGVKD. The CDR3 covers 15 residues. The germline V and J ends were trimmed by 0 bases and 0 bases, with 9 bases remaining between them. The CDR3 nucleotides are TGTGCCATCAGTGAGTCTGTTAGTAGCTCCTACGAGCAGTACTTC. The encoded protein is CAISESVSSSYEQYF.

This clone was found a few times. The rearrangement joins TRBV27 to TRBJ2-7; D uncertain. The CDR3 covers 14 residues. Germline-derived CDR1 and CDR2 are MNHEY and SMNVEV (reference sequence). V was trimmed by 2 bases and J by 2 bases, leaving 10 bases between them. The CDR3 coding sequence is TGTGCCAGCAGTTTACGCGTCAGTACCTACGAGCAGTACTTC. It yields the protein CASSLRVSTYEQYF.

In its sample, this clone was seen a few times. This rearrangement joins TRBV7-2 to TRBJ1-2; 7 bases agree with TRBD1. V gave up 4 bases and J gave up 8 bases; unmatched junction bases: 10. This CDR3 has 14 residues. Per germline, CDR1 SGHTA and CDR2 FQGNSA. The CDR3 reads CASSSEQGRLGYTF. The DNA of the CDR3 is TGTGCCAGCAGCTCGGAACAGGGGAGGTTAGGCTACACCTTC.

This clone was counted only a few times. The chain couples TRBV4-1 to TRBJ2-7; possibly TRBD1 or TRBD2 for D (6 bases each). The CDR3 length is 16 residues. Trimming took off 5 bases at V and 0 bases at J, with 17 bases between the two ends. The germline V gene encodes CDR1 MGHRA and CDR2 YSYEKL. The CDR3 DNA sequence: TGCGCCAGCAGCGACAGGTGGGGGGAGAGCTCCTACGAGCAGTACTTC. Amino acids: CASSDRWGESSYEQYF.

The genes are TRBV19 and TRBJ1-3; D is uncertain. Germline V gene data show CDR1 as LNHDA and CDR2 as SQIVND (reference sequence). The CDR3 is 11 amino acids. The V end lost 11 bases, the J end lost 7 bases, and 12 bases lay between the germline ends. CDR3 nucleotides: TGTGCCGCTGGGATTATCAACACCATATATTTT. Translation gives CAAGIINTIYF.